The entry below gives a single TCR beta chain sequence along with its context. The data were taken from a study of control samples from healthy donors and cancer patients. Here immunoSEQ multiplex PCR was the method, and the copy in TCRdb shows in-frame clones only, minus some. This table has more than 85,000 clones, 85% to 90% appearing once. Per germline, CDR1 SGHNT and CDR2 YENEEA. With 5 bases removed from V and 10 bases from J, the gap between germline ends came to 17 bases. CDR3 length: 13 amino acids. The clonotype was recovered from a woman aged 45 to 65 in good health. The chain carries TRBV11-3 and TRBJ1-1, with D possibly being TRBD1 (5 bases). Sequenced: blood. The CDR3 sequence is CASSTGRGEGAFF. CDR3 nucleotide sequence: TGTGCCAGCAGCACCGGGAGAGGGGAAGGAGCTTTCTTT.